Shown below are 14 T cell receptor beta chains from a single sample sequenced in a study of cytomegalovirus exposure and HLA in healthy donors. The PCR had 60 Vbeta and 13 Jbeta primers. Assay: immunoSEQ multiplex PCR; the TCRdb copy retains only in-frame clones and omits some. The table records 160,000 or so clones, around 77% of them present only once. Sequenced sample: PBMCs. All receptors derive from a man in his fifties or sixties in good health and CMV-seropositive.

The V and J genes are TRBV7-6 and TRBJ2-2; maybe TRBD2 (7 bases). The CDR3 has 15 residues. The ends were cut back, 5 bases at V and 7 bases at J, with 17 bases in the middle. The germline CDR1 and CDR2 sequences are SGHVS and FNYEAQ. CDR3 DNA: TGTGCCAGCAGCCCTGTGGGGGGGCTGGGCGGGGAGCTGTTTTTT. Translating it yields CASSPVGGLGGELFF.

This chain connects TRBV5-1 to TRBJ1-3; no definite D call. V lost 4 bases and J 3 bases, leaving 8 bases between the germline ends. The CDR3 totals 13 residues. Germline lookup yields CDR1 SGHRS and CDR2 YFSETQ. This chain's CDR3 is CASSPEHGNTIYF. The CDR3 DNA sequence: TGCGCCAGCAGCCCAGAACATGGAAACACCATATATTTT.

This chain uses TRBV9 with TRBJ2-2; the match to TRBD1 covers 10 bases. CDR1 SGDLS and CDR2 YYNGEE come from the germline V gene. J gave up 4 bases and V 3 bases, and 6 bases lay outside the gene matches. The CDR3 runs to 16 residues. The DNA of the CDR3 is TGTGCCAGCAGCGCGACAGGGGGCGTGGGCACCGGGGAGCTGTTTTTT. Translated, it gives CASSATGGVGTGELFF.

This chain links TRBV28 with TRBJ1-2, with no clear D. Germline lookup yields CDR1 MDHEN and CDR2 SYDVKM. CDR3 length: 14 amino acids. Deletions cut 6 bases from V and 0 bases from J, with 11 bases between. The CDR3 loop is CASRPARANYGYTF. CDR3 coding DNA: TGTGCCAGCAGACCAGCGAGAGCTAACTATGGCTACACCTTC.

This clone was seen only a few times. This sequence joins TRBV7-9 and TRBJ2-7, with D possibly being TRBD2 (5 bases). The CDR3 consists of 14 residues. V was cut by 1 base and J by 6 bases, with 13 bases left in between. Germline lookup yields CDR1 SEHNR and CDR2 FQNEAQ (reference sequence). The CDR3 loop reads CASSLGAVGGEQYF. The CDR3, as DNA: TGTGCCAGCAGCTTAGGGGCTGTCGGAGGCGAGCAGTACTTC.

The CDR3 loop is CASSDRGTNEKLFF. The DNA for the CDR3 is TGTGCCAGCTCAGACAGGGGGACTAATGAAAAACTGTTTTTT. V usage is TRBV18 and J usage is TRBJ1-4; 9 bases fit TRBD1. V was pared by 5 bases and J by 2 bases, with 0 bases of the junction left unmatched. CDR1 and CDR2 (germline): KGHSH, LQKENI. The CDR3 has 14 residues. Using reference TRBV18 and TRBJ1-4 for the parts outside the CDR3, the full variable domain is NAGVMQNPRHLVRRRGQEARLRCSPMKGHSHVYWYRQLPEEGLKFMVYLQKENIIDESGMPKERFSAEFPKEGPSILRIQQVVRGDSAAYFCASSDRGTNEKLFFGSGTQLSVL.

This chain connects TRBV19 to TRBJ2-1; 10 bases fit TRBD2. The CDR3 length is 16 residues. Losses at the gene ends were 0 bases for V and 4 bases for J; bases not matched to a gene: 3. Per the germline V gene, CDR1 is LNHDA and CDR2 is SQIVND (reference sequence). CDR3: CASSIEGAGGYNEQFF. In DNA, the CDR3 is TGTGCCAGTAGTATAGAAGGAGCGGGGGGGTACAATGAGCAGTTCTTC.

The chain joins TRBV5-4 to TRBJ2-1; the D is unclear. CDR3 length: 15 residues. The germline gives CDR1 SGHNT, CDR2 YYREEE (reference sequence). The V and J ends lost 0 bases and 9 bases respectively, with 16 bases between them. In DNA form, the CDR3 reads TGTGCCAGCAGCTTGGGTGGGCCACTTCTGGTTGAGCAGTTCTTC. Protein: CASSLGGPLLVEQFF.

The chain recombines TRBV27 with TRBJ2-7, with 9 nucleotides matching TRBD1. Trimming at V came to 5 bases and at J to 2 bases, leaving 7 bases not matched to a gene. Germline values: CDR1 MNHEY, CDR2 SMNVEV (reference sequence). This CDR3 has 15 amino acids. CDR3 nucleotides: TGTGCCAGCAGTACTCCGGGACAGGGAACCTACGAGCAGTACTTC. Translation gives CASSTPGQGTYEQYF.

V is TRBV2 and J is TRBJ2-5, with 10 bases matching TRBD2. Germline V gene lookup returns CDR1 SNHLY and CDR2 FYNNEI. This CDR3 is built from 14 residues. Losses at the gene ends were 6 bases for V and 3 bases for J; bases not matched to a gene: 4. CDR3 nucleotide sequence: TGTGCCAGCAGGGCCACTAGCGGGGAAGAGACCCAGTACTTC. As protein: CASRATSGEETQYF.

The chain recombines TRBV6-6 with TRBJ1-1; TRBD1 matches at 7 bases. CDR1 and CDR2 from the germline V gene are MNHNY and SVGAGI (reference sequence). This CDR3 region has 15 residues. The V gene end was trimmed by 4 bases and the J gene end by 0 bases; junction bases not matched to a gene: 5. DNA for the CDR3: TGTGCCAGCAGTTCGACAGGGCGGGTGAACACTGAAGCTTTCTTT. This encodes CASSSTGRVNTEAFF.

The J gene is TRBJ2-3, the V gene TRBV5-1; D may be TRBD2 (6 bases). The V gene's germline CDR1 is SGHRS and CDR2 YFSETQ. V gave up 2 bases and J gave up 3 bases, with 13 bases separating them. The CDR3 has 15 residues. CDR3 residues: CASSLWAGPTDTQYF. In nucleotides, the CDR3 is TGCGCCAGCAGCTTATGGGCGGGACCAACAGATACGCAGTATTTT.

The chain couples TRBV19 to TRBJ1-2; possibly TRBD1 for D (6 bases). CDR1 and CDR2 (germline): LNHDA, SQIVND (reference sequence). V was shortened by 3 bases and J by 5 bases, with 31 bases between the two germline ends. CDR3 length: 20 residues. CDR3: CASSIKFYTLTTVTGYGYTF. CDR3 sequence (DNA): TGTGCCAGTAGTATTAAGTTTTATACACTCACGACAGTTACAGGGTATGGCTACACCTTC. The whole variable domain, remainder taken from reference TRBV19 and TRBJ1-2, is DGGITQSPKYLFRKEGQNVTLSCEQNLNHDAMYWYRQDPGQGLRLIYYSQIVNDFQKGDIAEGYSVSREKKESFPLTVTSAQKNPTAFYLCASSIKFYTLTTVTGYGYTFGSGTRLTVV.

CDR3 protein: CASSLTSGSYEQYF. The CDR3 bases are TGTGCCAGCAGCTTAACTAGCGGGTCGTACGAGCAGTACTTC. The J gene is TRBJ2-7, the V gene TRBV7-9; 9 nucleotides align to TRBD2. The V and J ends lost 2 bases and 4 bases, in that order; junction bases with no gene match: 3. Looked up from germline, CDR1 is SEHNR and CDR2 is FQNEAQ (reference sequence). The CDR3 consists of 14 residues.